The rows below give T cell receptor beta chains drawn from one sample of a study of T cell responses to AZD1222 COVID-19 vaccine. Repertoires were generated with immunoSEQ multiplex PCR, while TCRdb's copy carries only in-frame clones and drops some. The profile shows around 180,000 clones, more than 80% of them singletons. Sequences were derived from peripheral blood, sampled on day 0 of AZD1222 vaccination. The origin of the receptors is an adult in good health. Each CDR3 is given with its conserved first and last residue. Each record gives: clone size, J gene, V gene, D gene, CDR3 DNA, CDR3 protein. D genes are given only for firm matches. Rows may omit the clone size; those that give it use once, few, many or a size class.

NA	TRBJ2-2	TRBV5-1	TRBD2	TGCGCCAGCAGCTTGGTCCGCGTGCGGGAGGGACTCGAGGAGCTGTTTTTT	CASSLVRVREGLEELFF
NA	TRBJ1-1	TRBV10-3	TRBD1	TGTGCCATCAGTCCGGGACAGGGGGCGAGGACTGAAGCTTTCTTT	CAISPGQGARTEAFF
once	TRBJ1-2	TRBV19	NA	TGTGCCAGTAGTATAGGGTCCCGCGCGACTAACTATGGCTACACCTTC	CASSIGSRATNYGYTF
NA	TRBJ1-3	TRBV30	TRBD1	TGTGCCTGGAGCGGACAGGCCGGCAACACCATATATTTT	CAWSGQAGNTIYF
NA	TRBJ1-2	TRBV28	NA	TGTGCCAGCAGTTTAACAGGCTCTGGGGGAGGCTACACCTTC	CASSLTGSGGGYTF
NA	TRBJ2-7	TRBV27	TRBD2	TGTGCCAGCAGTTTCAAAACTAGCGCGTACGAGCAGTACTTC	CASSFKTSAYEQYF
NA	TRBJ1-2	TRBV12-3/TRBV12-4	NA	TGTGCCAGCAGCCTGGACATGGACTATGGCTACACCTTC	CASSLDMDYGYTF
once	TRBJ2-2	TRBV10-3	TRBD1	TGTGCCATAGGGGCCCAGGGGGACACCGGGGAGCTGTTTTTT	CAIGAQGDTGELFF
NA	TRBJ1-2	TRBV11-2	NA	TGTGCCAGCAGCTACAGTCGGACGAACTATGGCTACACCTTC	CASSYSRTNYGYTF
NA	TRBJ2-7	TRBV7-9	NA	TGTGCCAGCAGCCCCCAAGCCGAGCAGTACTTC	CASSPQAEQYF
NA	TRBJ1-4	TRBV20-1	NA	TGCATCAGGGAAAAACTGTTTTTT	CIREKLFF
NA	TRBJ2-3	TRBV3-1/TRBV3-2	NA	TGTGCCACCACGGCGGGGGCGGGGACAGATACGCAGTATTTT	CATTAGAGTDTQYF
NA	TRBJ1-2	TRBV12-3/TRBV12-4	NA	TGTGCCAGCAGTTTTGGGGCGACTGGCTACACCTTC	CASSFGATGYTF
NA	TRBJ1-2	TRBV28	TRBD1	TGTGCCAGCAGTACGCCAGGACAGGGAAACTATGGCTACACCTTC	CASSTPGQGNYGYTF
NA	TRBJ2-3	TRBV7-2	NA	TGTGCCAGCAGCGGTGGCGGCACAGATACGCAGTATTTT	CASSGGGTDTQYF
NA	TRBJ2-3	TRBV5-1	TRBD2	TGCGCCAGCAGCTTGGGACTAGCGGGAGGGCCAGATACGCAGTATTTT	CASSLGLAGGPDTQYF
once	TRBJ2-2	TRBV18	NA	TGTGCCAGCTCACTCGGCGACAGGCCCGGGGAGCTGTTTTTT	CASSLGDRPGELFF
NA	TRBJ2-3	TRBV5-4	TRBD2	TGTGCCAGCAGCTTGAGGACTAGCGGTTCCACAGATACGCAGTATTTT	CASSLRTSGSTDTQYF
NA	TRBJ2-5	TRBV4-2	TRBD2	TGTGCCAGCAGCCAAGATCTCACTAGCGGGGGGGCAGGGCAAGAGACCCAGTACTTC	CASSQDLTSGGAGQETQYF
NA	TRBJ2-7	TRBV7-2	TRBD2	TGTGCCAGCAGCTTATCTAGCGGTAACTCCTACGAGCAGTACTTC	CASSLSSGNSYEQYF
NA	TRBJ2-2	TRBV28	NA	TGTGCCAGCACCCGAGGGGGGGGAGGGCCCACCGGGGAGCTGTTTTTT	CASTRGGGGPTGELFF
NA	TRBJ1-6	TRBV6-4	NA	TGTGCCAGCAGTGACTCGAGTCTGTCCGGGTACTCCTATAATTCACCCCTCCACTTT	CASSDSSLSGYSYNSPLHF
once	TRBJ2-3	TRBV5-1	TRBD1	TGCGCCAGCAGCTTGGGGACAGGGGTTAGTATAGATACGCAGTATTTT	CASSLGTGVSIDTQYF
NA	TRBJ1-4	TRBV6-1	NA	TGTGCCAGCAGTGATGGCAATAGGGTGTTTTTT	CASSDGNRVFF
NA	TRBJ2-3	TRBV12-5	NA	TGTGCTAGTGGGACAGGCTTTCTCACAGATACGCAGTATTTT	CASGTGFLTDTQYF
NA	TRBJ1-5	TRBV6-5	NA	TGTGCCAGCAGTCAGCTGGGCAATCAGCCCCAGCATTTT	CASSQLGNQPQHF
NA	TRBJ1-2	TRBV7-9	NA	TGTGCCAGCAGCTTAGGCGGCACAAGCGGACCCCCGATTAACTATGGCTACACCTTC	CASSLGGTSGPPINYGYTF
NA	TRBJ2-7	TRBV5-6	NA	TGTGCCAGCAGCTCGGGGCGGCGGGAGCAGTACTTC	CASSSGRREQYF
NA	TRBJ2-7	TRBV6-2/TRBV6-3	NA	TGTGCCAGCAGTTACTGGAGGCCAGGGGGGGCAACCTACGAGCAGTACTTC	CASSYWRPGGATYEQYF
NA	TRBJ2-7	TRBV19	NA	TGTGCCAGTAGTATAGGGCGCGGGTTCAACTCCTACGAGCAGTACTTC	CASSIGRGFNSYEQYF
NA	TRBJ2-3	TRBV6-4	TRBD2	TGTGCCAGCAGTGACTCTTCCGGGGGGTCCGATACGCAGTATTTT	CASSDSSGGSDTQYF
NA	TRBJ1-5	TRBV28	NA	TGTGCCAGCAATTCAGGGGTTCAGCCCCAGCATTTT	CASNSGVQPQHF
NA	TRBJ2-7	TRBV5-1	NA	TGCGCCAGCAGCCGGCGACCCTCGAGAGACACCTACGAGCAGTACTTC	CASSRRPSRDTYEQYF
NA	TRBJ1-2	TRBV7-8	NA	TGTGCCAGCAGCTTAGAAGCAGGGGTCCAGAGCTACACCTTC	CASSLEAGVQSYTF
NA	TRBJ1-5	TRBV6-6	NA	TGTGCCAGCAACAGGGCCGTTTCGAGTCAGCCCCAGCATTTT	CASNRAVSSQPQHF
NA	TRBJ1-4	TRBV6-1	NA	TGTGCCAGCAGTGAAATAGGGGGAAGTAATGAAAAACTGTTTTTT	CASSEIGGSNEKLFF
NA	TRBJ2-7	TRBV7-9	TRBD1	TGTGCCAGCAGACGGGACAGTCAATCCTACGAGCAGTACTTC	CASRRDSQSYEQYF
NA	TRBJ1-4	TRBV2	NA	TGTGCCAGCAGTGCCGAGACATTAAAACTGTTTTTT	CASSAETLKLFF
once	TRBJ2-3	TRBV28	NA	TGTGCCAGCAGCCGCCCGGGAATTAGCGGCCACACAGATACGCAGTATTTT	CASSRPGISGHTDTQYF
NA	TRBJ1-6	TRBV10-3	NA	TGTGCCATCGTCTGCAGGAAACTCCCCTTCCCCATTTATCTCAATTCACCCCTCCACTTT	CAIVCRKLPFPIYLNSPLHF
NA	TRBJ2-1	TRBV5-1	TRBD2	TGCGCCAGCACTGCTAGCGGGGGGTACAATGAGCAGTTCTTC	CASTASGGYNEQFF
few	TRBJ2-7	TRBV19	TRBD2	TGTGCCAGTAGTATCCGCGGGGGACTCTACGAGCAGTACTTC	CASSIRGGLYEQYF
many	TRBJ2-7	TRBV6-1	NA	TGTGCCAGCAGTGATGTCATACAGAAATCCTACGAGCAGTACTTC	CASSDVIQKSYEQYF
NA	TRBJ2-3	TRBV6-4	NA	TGTGCCAGCAGTATGGACGGGAGCACAGATACGCAGTATTTT	CASSMDGSTDTQYF
NA	TRBJ1-5	TRBV18	NA	TGTGCCAGCTCACCACCCGGACAGCTACCTAATCAGCCCCAGCATTTT	CASSPPGQLPNQPQHF